A selection of T cell receptor beta chains follows, all from one sample in a study of blood T cell repertoires in COVID-19. Method: immunoSEQ multiplex PCR; TCRdb's copy keeps in-frame clones and lacks some. In the table there are about 250,000 clones, around 86% of which are singletons. The specimen was peripheral blood. The receptors stem from a woman of 80 years or more with COVID-19, enrolled during active disease. Each CDR3 is given with its conserved first and last residue. D genes are given only for firm matches. The listing skips clone size in some rows; elsewhere it reads once, few, many or a size class.

DNA	CDR3	V	J	size	D
TGTGCCAGCAGTGAAAGGCCCCCGAGGACTAATGAAAAACTGTTTTTT	CASSERPPRTNEKLFF	TRBV2	TRBJ1-4	NA	NA
TGTGCCAGCAGTTCAAGGGGGGGAATGAACACTGAAGCTTTCTTT	CASSSRGGMNTEAFF	TRBV27	TRBJ1-1	NA	NA
TGTGCCACCAGCAGAGCAAGGGGGCAAGGGGAGACCCAGTACTTC	CATSRARGQGETQYF	TRBV15	TRBJ2-5	once	TRBD1
TGTGCCAGCAGTTTGGGGGGAGTTGAAAAACTGTTTTTT	CASSLGGVEKLFF	TRBV12-3/TRBV12-4	TRBJ1-4	NA	NA
TGCGCCAGCAGCCAGGTGACAGGGGTGAAAAACATTCAGTACTTC	CASSQVTGVKNIQYF	TRBV4-1	TRBJ2-4	NA	TRBD1
TGTGCCAGCAGCCAAGGGGGACAGGGTTCTGAAACTTTCTTT	CASSQGGQGSETFF	TRBV3-1/TRBV3-2	TRBJ1-1	NA	TRBD1
TGTGCCACCAGCAGAGATCCGGGGGGAGTTGCAACTAATGAAAAACTGTTTTTT	CATSRDPGGVATNEKLFF	TRBV15	TRBJ1-4	NA	NA
TGTGCCAGCAGTCCCCGGGACAGTAGGATCGAGCCCCAGCATTTT	CASSPRDSRIEPQHF	TRBV6-5	TRBJ1-5	NA	TRBD1
TGTGCCAGCAGCTTAGATCAAGCGAACGAAGCTTTCTTT	CASSLDQANEAFF	TRBV11-2	TRBJ1-1	NA	NA
TGCAGCGTTCGTACCCTCGGACAGGGGGCGAGGGGGGCCAACGTCCTGACTTTC	CSVRTLGQGARGANVLTF	TRBV29-1	TRBJ2-6	NA	TRBD1
TGTGCCAGCAGCGGGACAGGGGGGTCCTACGAGCAGTACTTC	CASSGTGGSYEQYF	TRBV6-5	TRBJ2-7	NA	TRBD1
TGCGCCAGCAGCCCCCGGAGCAGGGTTGCTACCGGGGAGCTGTTTTTT	CASSPRSRVATGELFF	TRBV5-1	TRBJ2-2	NA	NA
TGTGCCAGCAGCTCTTCAGGTCTCGGCTACACCTTC	CASSSSGLGYTF	TRBV7-9	TRBJ1-2	NA	NA
TGTGCCAGCAGTGGGGCATTTGCTACGCAGTATTTT	CASSGAFATQYF	TRBV2	TRBJ2-3	NA	NA
TGTGCCAGCAGCGCGGGGGGCGATAGCACTGAAGCTTTCTTT	CASSAGGDSTEAFF	TRBV7-9	TRBJ1-1	NA	NA
TGTGCCAGCAGCCCCGCGGGGCTCCAAGAGACCCAGTACTTC	CASSPAGLQETQYF	TRBV7-6	TRBJ2-5	NA	NA
TGTGCCAGCAGCTTGGGGACTGCCCGGGAGAAGTTCTTC	CASSLGTAREKFF	TRBV5-8	TRBJ2-1	NA	NA
TGTGCCAGCTCACCGGGGACAGGCACCTACAATGAGCAGTTCTTC	CASSPGTGTYNEQFF	TRBV18	TRBJ2-1	NA	TRBD1